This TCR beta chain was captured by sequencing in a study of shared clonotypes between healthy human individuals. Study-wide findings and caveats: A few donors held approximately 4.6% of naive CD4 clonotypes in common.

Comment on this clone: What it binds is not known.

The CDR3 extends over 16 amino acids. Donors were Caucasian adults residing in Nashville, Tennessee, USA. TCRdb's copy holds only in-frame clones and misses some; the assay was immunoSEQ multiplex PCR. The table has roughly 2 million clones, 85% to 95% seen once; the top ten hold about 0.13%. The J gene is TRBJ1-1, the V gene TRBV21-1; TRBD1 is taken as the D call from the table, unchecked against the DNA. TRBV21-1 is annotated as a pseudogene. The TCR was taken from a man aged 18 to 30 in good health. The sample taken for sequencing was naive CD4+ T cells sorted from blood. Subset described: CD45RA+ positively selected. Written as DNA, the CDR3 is TGTGCCAGCAGCAAAGGCCACAGGCCCATGAACACTGAAGCTTTCTTT. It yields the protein CASSKGHRPMNTEAFF.